This T cell receptor beta chain appears in the sequencing data of a study of long-term antiretroviral therapy in people with HIV. Notes on the study in general: No data were available on ART adherence, viral resistance or therapy changes. The data indicate that diversity increased after ART but remained below transplant donor controls. Dominating the repertoire at all time points were the clones that expanded before ART. Controls had broader CDR3 length ranges than HIV repertoires did.

Details on this clone: What it recognizes is unknown.

The germline CDR1 and CDR2 sequences are MDHEN and SYDVKM. After removal of 2 bases from V and 2 bases from J, the junction contained 1 base not matched to a gene. CDR3 length equals 15 residues. The run of the v3.0 immunoSEQ assay was at survey level. Profiling relied on immunoSEQ multiplex PCR, and the TCRdb table lists in-frame clones only, not all of them. The top ten hold 5% to 7.5% of the sample, which has about 19,000 clones, less than 85% seen once. The rearrangement uses TRBV28 and TRBJ2-5, with 11 nucleotides matching TRBD2. This TCR was sampled from a man aged 18 to 35 with HIV. Sequenced here: unsorted PBMCs, sampled at the start of antiretroviral therapy, before treatment. For the CDR3, the DNA is TGTGCCAGCAGTTTACCTAGCGGGAGGCAAGAGACCCAGTACTTC. Its protein product is CASSLPSGRQETQYF.